Listed below are T cell receptor beta chains from one sample, sequenced in a study of cytomegalovirus exposure and HLA in healthy donors. Here immunoSEQ multiplex PCR was the method, and the copy in TCRdb shows in-frame clones only, minus some. The top ten clones hold approximately 6.5% of a sample with over 150,000 clones, roughly 80% of them seen once. Sequencing used PBMCs. These receptors were obtained from a woman in her fifties or sixties in good health and CMV-seropositive. Each CDR3 is given with its conserved first and last residue. Each record gives: clone size, V gene, D gene, J gene, CDR3 protein, CDR3 DNA. The D gene is left open where the match is weak. Not all rows give a size; the values are once, few, many and, for expanded clones, a class.

>-|TRBV28|TRBD2|TRBJ2-3
CASTARIAGERADTQYF
TGTGCCAGCACCGCCAGAATAGCGGGAGAGCGGGCAGATACGCAGTATTTT
>-|TRBV7-9|-|TRBJ2-6
CASSLLSSFSGANVLTF
TGTGCCAGCAGCTTACTTAGCAGCTTCTCTGGGGCCAACGTCCTGACTTTC
>-|TRBV7-8|-|TRBJ2-1
CASSLDGGSYNEQFF
TGTGCCAGCAGCTTAGATGGCGGCTCCTACAATGAGCAGTTCTTC
>-|TRBV6-5|TRBD1|TRBJ1-2
CASSRQGWYGYTF
TGTGCCAGCAGTCGACAGGGTTGGTATGGCTACACCTTC
>-|TRBV4-3|TRBD1|TRBJ1-2
CASSQVTGTGNYGYTF
TGCGCCAGCAGCCAAGTCACCGGGACAGGGAACTATGGCTACACCTTC
>-|TRBV6-1|-|TRBJ2-3
CASSEEGLAQYF
TGTGCCAGCAGTGAAGAGGGGCTGGCGCAGTATTTT
>-|TRBV4-2|-|TRBJ1-4
CASRQGLNEKLFF
TGTGCCAGCAGACAGGGTCTTAATGAAAAACTGTTTTTT
>-|TRBV5-4|-|TRBJ1-2
CASSLDSYGYTF
TGTGCCAGCAGCTTGGATAGCTATGGCTACACCTTC
>few|TRBV29-1|TRBD2|TRBJ2-3
CSGGRRLAADTQYF
TGCAGCGGGGGCAGGAGACTAGCCGCAGATACGCAGTATTTT
>-|TRBV10-1|-|TRBJ2-2
CASRSGTGELFF
TGCGCCAGCAGGTCAGGGACCGGGGAGCTGTTTTTT